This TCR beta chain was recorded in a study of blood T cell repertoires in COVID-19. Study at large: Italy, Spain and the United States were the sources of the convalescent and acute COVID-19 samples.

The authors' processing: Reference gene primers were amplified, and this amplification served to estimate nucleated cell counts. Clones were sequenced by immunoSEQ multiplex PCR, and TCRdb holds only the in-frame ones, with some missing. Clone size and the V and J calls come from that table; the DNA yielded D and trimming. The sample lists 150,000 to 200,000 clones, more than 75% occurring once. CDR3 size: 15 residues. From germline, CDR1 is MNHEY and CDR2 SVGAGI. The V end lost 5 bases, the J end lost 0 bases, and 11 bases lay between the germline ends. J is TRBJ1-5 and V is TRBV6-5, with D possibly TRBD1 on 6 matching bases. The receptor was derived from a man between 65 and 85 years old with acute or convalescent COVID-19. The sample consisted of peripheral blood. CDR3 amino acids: CASSLTGNSNQPQHF. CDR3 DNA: TGTGCCAGCAGTCTCACAGGGAATAGCAATCAGCCCCAGCATTTT.